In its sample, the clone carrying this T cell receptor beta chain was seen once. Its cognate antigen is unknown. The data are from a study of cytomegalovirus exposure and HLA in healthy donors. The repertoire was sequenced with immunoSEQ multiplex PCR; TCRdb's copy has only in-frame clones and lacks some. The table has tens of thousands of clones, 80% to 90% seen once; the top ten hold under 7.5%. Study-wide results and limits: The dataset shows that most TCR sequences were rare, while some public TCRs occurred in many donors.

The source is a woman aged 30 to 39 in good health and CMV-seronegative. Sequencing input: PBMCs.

The CDR3 region is CASSRAGTPSREQYF. CDR3 nucleotides: TGTGCCAGCAGCCGCGCCGGGACACCTTCGAGGGAGCAGTACTTC. The rearrangement links TRBV5-4 to TRBJ2-7, with a weak D call TRBD1 (6 bases). This CDR3 contains 15 residues. V lost 4 bases and J lost 7, with 21 bases in between. Per the germline V gene, CDR1 is SGHNT and CDR2 is YYREEE (reference sequence).